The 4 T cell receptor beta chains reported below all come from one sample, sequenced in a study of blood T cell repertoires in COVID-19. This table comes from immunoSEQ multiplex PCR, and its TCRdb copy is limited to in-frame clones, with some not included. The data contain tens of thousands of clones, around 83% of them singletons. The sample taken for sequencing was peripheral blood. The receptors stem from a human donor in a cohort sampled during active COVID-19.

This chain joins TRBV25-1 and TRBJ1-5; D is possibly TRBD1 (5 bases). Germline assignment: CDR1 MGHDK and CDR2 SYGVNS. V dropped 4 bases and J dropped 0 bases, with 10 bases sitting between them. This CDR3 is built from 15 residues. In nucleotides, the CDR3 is TGTGCCAGCAGTGCTCCAGGGTATAGCAATCAGCCCCAGCATTTT. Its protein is CASSAPGYSNQPQHF.

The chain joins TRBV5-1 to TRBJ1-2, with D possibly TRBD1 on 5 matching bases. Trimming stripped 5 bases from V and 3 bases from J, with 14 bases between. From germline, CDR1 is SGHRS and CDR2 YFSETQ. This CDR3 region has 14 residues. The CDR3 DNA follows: TGCGCCAGCAGATCTTCGACAGTGGACTATGGCTACACCTTC. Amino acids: CASRSSTVDYGYTF.

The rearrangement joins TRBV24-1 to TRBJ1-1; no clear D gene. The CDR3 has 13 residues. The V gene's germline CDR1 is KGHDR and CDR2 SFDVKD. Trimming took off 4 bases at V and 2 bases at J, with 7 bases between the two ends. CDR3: CATSDPVNTEAFF. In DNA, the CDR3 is TGTGCCACCAGTGACCCAGTTAACACTGAAGCTTTCTTT.

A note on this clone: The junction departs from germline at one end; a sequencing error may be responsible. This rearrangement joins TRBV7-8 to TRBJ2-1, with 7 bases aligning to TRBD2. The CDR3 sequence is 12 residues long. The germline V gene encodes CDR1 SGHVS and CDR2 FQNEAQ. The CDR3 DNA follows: TGTGCCAGCAGCTTATCGAGCGTCGGGGGGATCTTC. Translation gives CASSLSSVGGIF.